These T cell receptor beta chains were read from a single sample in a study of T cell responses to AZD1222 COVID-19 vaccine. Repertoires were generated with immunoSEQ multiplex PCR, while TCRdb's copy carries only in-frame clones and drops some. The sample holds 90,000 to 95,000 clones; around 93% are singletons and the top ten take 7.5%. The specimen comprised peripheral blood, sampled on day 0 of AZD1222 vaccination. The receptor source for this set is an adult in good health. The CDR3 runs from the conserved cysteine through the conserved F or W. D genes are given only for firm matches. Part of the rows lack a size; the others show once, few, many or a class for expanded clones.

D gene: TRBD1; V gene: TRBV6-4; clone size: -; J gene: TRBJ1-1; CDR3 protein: CASSGTGAFAEAFF; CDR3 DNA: TGTGCCAGCAGTGGGACAGGGGCCTTTGCTGAAGCTTTCTTT
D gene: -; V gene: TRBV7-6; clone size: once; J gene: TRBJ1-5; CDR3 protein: CASSLGAGTSNQPQHF; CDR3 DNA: TGTGCCAGCAGCTTAGGGGCAGGGACTAGCAATCAGCCCCAGCATTTT
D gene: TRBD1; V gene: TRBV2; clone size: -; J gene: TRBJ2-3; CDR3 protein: CASSMDRSPDTQYF; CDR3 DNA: TGTGCCAGCAGTATGGACAGGTCTCCAGATACGCAGTATTTT
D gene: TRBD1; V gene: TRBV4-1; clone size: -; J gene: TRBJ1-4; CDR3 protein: CASSQRQGRNEKLFF; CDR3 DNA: TGCGCCAGCAGCCAACGACAGGGTAGAAATGAAAAACTGTTTTTT
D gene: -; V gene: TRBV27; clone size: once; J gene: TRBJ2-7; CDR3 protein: CASSRRGGYEQYF; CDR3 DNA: TGTGCCAGCTCTCGCAGGGGAGGCTACGAGCAGTACTTC
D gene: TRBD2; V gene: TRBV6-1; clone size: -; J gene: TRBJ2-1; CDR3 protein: CASSGPGLAGAYNEQFF; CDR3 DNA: TGTGCCAGCAGTGGACCGGGACTAGCGGGTGCCTACAATGAGCAGTTCTTC
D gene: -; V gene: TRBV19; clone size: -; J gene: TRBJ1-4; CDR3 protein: CASSITRREKLFF; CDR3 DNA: TGTGCCAGTAGTATAACTCGGAGAGAAAAACTGTTTTTT
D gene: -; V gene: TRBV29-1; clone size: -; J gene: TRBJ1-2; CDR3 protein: CSVVREDGYTF; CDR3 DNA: TGCAGCGTCGTTAGAGAAGATGGCTACACCTTC
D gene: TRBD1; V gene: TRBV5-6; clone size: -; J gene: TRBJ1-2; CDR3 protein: CASSEQGQGARGYTF; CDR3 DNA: TGTGCCAGCAGCGAGCAAGGACAGGGGGCGCGGGGCTACACCTTC
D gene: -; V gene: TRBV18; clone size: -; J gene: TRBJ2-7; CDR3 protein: CASSPRGSGRSYEQYF; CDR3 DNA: TGTGCCAGCTCACCACGGGGGAGCGGAAGGTCCTACGAGCAGTACTTC
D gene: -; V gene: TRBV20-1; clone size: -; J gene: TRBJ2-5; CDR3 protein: CSAREEETQYF; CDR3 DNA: TGCAGTGCTAGAGAGGAAGAGACCCAGTACTTC
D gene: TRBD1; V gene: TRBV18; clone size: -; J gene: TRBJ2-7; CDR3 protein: CASSPGTGDEQYF; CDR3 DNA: TGTGCCAGCTCACCAGGGACAGGGGACGAGCAGTACTTC
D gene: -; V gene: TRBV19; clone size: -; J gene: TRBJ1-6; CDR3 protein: CASRPQSSYNSPLHF; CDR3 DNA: TGTGCCAGTAGACCACAGAGCTCCTATAATTCACCCCTCCACTTT
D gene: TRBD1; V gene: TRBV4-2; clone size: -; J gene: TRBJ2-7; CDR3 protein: CASSQGDSSYEQYF; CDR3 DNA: TGTGCCAGCAGCCAAGGGGACAGCTCCTACGAGCAGTACTTC
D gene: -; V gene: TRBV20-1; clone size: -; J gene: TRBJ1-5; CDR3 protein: CSASLQGSNQPQHF; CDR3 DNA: TGCAGTGCTAGTTTGCAGGGCAGCAATCAGCCCCAGCATTTT
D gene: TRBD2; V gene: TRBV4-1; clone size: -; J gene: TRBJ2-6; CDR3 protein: CASSQQTSGSAGANVLTF; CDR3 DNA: TGCGCCAGCAGCCAACAGACTAGCGGGAGCGCTGGGGCCAACGTCCTGACTTTC
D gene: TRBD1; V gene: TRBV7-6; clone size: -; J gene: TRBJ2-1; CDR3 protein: CASSAASGGVPYNEQFF; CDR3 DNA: TGTGCCAGCAGCGCAGCGTCAGGGGGCGTTCCCTACAATGAGCAGTTCTTC
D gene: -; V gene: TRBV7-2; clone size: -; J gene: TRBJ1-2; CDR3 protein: CASSFSQGGSNYGYTF; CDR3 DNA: TGTGCCAGCAGCTTTTCACAGGGAGGGTCTAACTATGGCTACACCTTC